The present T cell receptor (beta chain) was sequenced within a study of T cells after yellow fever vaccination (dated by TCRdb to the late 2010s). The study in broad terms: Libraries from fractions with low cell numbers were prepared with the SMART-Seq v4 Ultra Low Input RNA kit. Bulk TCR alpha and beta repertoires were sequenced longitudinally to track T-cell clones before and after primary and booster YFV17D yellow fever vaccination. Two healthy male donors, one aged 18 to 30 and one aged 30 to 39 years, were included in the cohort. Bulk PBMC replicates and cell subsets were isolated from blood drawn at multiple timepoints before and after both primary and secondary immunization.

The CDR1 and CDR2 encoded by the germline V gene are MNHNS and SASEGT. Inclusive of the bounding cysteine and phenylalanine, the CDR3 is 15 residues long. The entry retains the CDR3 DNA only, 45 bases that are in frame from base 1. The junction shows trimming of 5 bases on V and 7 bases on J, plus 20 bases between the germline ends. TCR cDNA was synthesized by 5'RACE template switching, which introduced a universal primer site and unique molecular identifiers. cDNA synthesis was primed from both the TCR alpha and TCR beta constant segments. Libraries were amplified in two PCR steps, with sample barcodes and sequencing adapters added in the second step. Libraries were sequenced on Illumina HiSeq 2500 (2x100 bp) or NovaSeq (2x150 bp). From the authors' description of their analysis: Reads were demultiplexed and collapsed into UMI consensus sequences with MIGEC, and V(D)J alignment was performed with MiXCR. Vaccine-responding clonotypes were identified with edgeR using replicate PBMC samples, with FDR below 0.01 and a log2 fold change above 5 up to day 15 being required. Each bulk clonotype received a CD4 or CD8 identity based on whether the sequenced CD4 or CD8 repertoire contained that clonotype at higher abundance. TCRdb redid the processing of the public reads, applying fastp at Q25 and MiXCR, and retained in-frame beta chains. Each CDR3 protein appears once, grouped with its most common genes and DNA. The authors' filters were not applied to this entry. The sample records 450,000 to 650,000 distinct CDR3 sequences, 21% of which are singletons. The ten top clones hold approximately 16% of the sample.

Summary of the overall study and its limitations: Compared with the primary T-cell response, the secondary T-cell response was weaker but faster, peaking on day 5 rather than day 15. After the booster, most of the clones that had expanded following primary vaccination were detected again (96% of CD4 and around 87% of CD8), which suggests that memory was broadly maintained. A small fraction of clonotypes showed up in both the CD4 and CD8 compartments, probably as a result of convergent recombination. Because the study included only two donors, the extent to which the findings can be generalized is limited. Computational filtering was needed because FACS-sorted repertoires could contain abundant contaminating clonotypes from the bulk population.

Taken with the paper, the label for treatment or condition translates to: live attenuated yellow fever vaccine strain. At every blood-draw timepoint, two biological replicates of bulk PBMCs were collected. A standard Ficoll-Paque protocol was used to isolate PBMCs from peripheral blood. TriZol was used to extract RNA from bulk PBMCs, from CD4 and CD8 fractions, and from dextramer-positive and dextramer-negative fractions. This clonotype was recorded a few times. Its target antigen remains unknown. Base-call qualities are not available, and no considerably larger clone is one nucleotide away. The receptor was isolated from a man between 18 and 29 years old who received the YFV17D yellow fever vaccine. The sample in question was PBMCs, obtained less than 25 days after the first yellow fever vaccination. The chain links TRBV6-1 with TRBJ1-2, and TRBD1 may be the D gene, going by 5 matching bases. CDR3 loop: CASSREGRGVSGYTF. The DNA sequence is TGTGCCAGCAGTCGTGAGGGGCGAGGTGTTAGTGGCTACACCTTC.